The rows below give T cell receptor beta chains drawn from one sample of a study of cytomegalovirus exposure and HLA in healthy donors. Clones were sequenced by immunoSEQ multiplex PCR, and TCRdb holds only the in-frame ones, with some missing. The sample carries roughly 200,000 clones, roughly 88% recorded once. The sample was PBMCs. The receptors come from a boy aged 2 to 9 in good health and CMV-seronegative. The CDR3 runs from the conserved cysteine through the conserved F or W. A D gene is named only where the DNA matches it firmly. Size is stated for part of the rows, as once, few or many counts, or as a class when the clone is expanded.

size: .
J: TRBJ2-5
D: .
V: TRBV2
DNA: TGTGCCAGCAGTGAAATATCAGGGACCCAGTACTTC
CDR3: CASSEISGTQYF

size: .
J: TRBJ1-3
D: .
V: TRBV7-6
DNA: TGTGCCAGCAGCTTAAGACCCTCGGGCTCTGGAAACACCATATATTTT
CDR3: CASSLRPSGSGNTIYF

size: .
J: TRBJ2-1
D: TRBD2
V: TRBV6-7
DNA: TGTGCCAGCAACTTAGCGGGGGGGCGTAGCAATGAGCAGTTCTTC
CDR3: CASNLAGGRSNEQFF

size: few
J: TRBJ1-4
D: .
V: TRBV6-5
DNA: TGTGCCAGCAGCTCTCTCTACTACAATGAAAAACTGTTTTTT
CDR3: CASSSLYYNEKLFF

size: .
J: TRBJ2-3
D: TRBD1
V: TRBV19
DNA: TGTGCCAGTAGTCCCTGGACAGGTAGCACAGATACGCAGTATTTT
CDR3: CASSPWTGSTDTQYF

size: .
J: TRBJ2-7
D: .
V: TRBV5-1
DNA: TGCGCCAGCAGCGTGCTCGGGGGGCGGAACGAGCAGTACTTC
CDR3: CASSVLGGRNEQYF

size: .
J: TRBJ1-2
D: .
V: TRBV9
DNA: TGTGCCAGCAGCGTAGGTACCCGGGATCCCTATGGCTACACCTTC
CDR3: CASSVGTRDPYGYTF

size: .
J: TRBJ1-2
D: .
V: TRBV6-1
DNA: TGTGCCAGCAGTGATGGGGCGGGAGCTAACTATGGCTACACCTTC
CDR3: CASSDGAGANYGYTF

size: .
J: TRBJ2-1
D: .
V: TRBV6-6
DNA: TGTGCCAGCAGTTACGGAGCAGGGTTTTGGTTCTTC
CDR3: CASSYGAGFWFF

size: .
J: TRBJ2-1
D: .
V: TRBV27
DNA: TGTGCCAGCAGTTCTGGACATCCCAATGAGCAGTTCTTC
CDR3: CASSSGHPNEQFF

size: .
J: TRBJ2-1
D: .
V: TRBV27
DNA: TGTGCCAGCAGATCCCTCTATGAGCAGTTCTTC
CDR3: CASRSLYEQFF

size: .
J: TRBJ1-2
D: TRBD1
V: TRBV7-6
DNA: TGTGCCAGCAGCACGATGGGGACAGATGGCTACACCTTC
CDR3: CASSTMGTDGYTF

size: .
J: TRBJ2-3
D: TRBD1
V: TRBV18
DNA: TGTGCCAGCTCAGATATGACAGGGAAACGGGCAGATACGCAGTATTTT
CDR3: CASSDMTGKRADTQYF